This paragraph covers one T cell receptor (beta chain) sequence. The data derive from a study of blood T cell repertoires in COVID-19. Study-wide background: The analysed material was cDNA or gDNA that came from T cells, B-cell-depleted T cells, or PBMCs.

V shed 3 bases and J 4 bases; nucleotides not matched to a gene: 4. CDR1 MDHEN and CDR2 SYDVKM come from the germline V gene. The CDR3 length is 14 residues. Measured with immunoSEQ multiplex PCR; TCRdb has only the in-frame clones, and not every one. The sample includes approximately 150,000 clones, 82% of them seen just once. This clonotype originated in a human donor with acute or convalescent COVID-19. The donor label of this sample is uncertain. Sequencing was done on a sample of peripheral blood. The chain recombines TRBV28 with TRBJ2-5; 8 bases fit TRBD1. In DNA form, the CDR3 reads TGTGCCAGCAGTTTCCGCACAGGGGGAGAGACCCAGTACTTC. It translates to CASSFRTGGETQYF.